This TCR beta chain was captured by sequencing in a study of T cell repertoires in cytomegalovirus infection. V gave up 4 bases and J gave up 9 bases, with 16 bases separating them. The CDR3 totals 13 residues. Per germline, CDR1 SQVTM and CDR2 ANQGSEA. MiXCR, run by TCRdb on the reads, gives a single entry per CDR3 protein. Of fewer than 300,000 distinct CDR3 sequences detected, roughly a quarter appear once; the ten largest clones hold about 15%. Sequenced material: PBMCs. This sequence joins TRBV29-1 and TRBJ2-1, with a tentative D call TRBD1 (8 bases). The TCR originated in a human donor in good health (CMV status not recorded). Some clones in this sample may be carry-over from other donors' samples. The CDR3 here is CSVVQNRGGEQFF. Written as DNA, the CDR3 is TGCAGCGTTGTTCAAAACAGGGGGGGTGAGCAGTTCTTC.